The T cell receptor (beta chain) described here comes from a study of Graves' ophthalmopathy and Graves' hyperthyroidism. Turning to this clonotype: A clone one base away is much larger, so this may be a read error.

Amplification targeted the TCR beta CDR3 regions, with RNA transcripts as the source material. Second-round multiplex PCR followed a first-round RT-PCR using HTBI primers. One entry per CDR3 protein results from TCRdb running MiXCR on the multiplex PCR reads. The sample yields roughly 500,000 distinct CDR3 sequences, under 15% seen once. In germline, CDR1 is MDHEN, CDR2 SYDVKM. This CDR3 is 12 amino acids long. This receptor was obtained from a woman in her 30s with Graves' ophthalmopathy. Sequencing used blood. The chain uses TRBV28 and TRBJ2-5; weak D call: TRBD2 (5 bases). The CDR3 loop reads CASEGWPETRYF. The CDR3 DNA follows: TGTGCCAGCGAGGGTTGGCCGGAGACCCGGTACTTC.